This note documents a single T cell receptor (beta chain) sequence. This sample stems from a study of control samples from healthy donors and cancer patients. The CDR3 runs 16 residues. Germline V CDR1 and CDR2: SGHRS, YFSETQ. V was pared by 0 bases and J by 4 bases, with 13 bases between. Here immunoSEQ multiplex PCR was the method, and the copy in TCRdb shows in-frame clones only, minus some. Altogether 120,000 to 150,000 clones are present, about 90% being singletons, with the ten largest covering under 9%. The J gene is TRBJ2-2, the V gene TRBV5-1; perhaps TRBD1 as D (5 bases). This clonotype was obtained from a young man in good health. Sequencing was carried out using blood. This chain's CDR3 is CASSLVQGRSTGELFF. CDR3 sequence (DNA): TGCGCCAGCAGCTTGGTCCAGGGAAGAAGCACCGGGGAGCTGTTTTTT.